Listed below are T cell receptor beta chains from one sample, sequenced in a study of cytomegalovirus exposure and HLA in healthy donors. Some clones are missing from TCRdb's copy, which holds only in-frame ones; the method was immunoSEQ multiplex PCR. This sample has some 190,000 clones, with more than 75% found just once. The sequencing input was PBMCs. The source of these receptors is a man aged 35 to 55 in good health and CMV-seronegative. CDR3s include the opening cysteine and the closing phenylalanine or tryptophan. D genes are given only for firm matches. Size values are once, few and many counts, or a class for expanded clones, and some rows have none.

NA	NA	TRBJ2-7	TRBV6-1	CATAEPSYEQYF	TGTGCCACCGCCGAGCCTTCCTACGAGCAGTACTTC
TRBD2	NA	TRBJ2-1	TRBV19	CASSRTSNNEQFF	TGTGCCAGTAGTAGGACTAGTAACAATGAGCAGTTCTTC
TRBD2	once	TRBJ2-7	TRBV5-1	CASSPGGTSGTYEQYF	TGCGCCAGCAGCCCCGGGGGTACTAGCGGTACCTACGAGCAGTACTTC
NA	NA	TRBJ1-1	TRBV4-3	CASSQEGGTEAFF	TGCGCCAGCAGCCAAGAGGGGGGGACTGAAGCTTTCTTT
TRBD1	NA	TRBJ1-2	TRBV5-1	CASSSGQAYGYTF	TGCGCCAGTAGCTCAGGACAGGCCTATGGCTACACCTTC
TRBD2	NA	TRBJ2-1	TRBV19	CASSIRLAGRNEQFF	TGTGCCAGTAGTATACGACTAGCGGGGAGAAATGAGCAGTTCTTC
TRBD1	NA	TRBJ1-1	TRBV19	CASIAGGPNTEAFF	TGTGCCAGTATCGCAGGGGGCCCGAACACTGAAGCTTTCTTT
NA	NA	TRBJ1-2	TRBV6-5	CASSSQVGYGYTF	TGTGCCAGCAGCTCACAGGTCGGCTATGGCTACACCTTC
NA	NA	TRBJ2-3	TRBV5-6	CASSLLGAGTDTQYF	TGTGCCAGCAGCTTGTTGGGGGCTGGCACAGATACGCAGTATTTT
NA	NA	TRBJ1-3	TRBV28	CASIPRGLGGNTIYF	TGTGCCAGCATCCCCAGGGGCCTGGGTGGAAACACCATATATTTT
TRBD1	NA	TRBJ1-1	TRBV7-2	CASSLRTGGTEAFF	TGTGCCAGCAGCTTAAGGACAGGGGGCACTGAAGCTTTCTTT
NA	NA	TRBJ2-3	TRBV5-1	CASSLAGVADQYF	TGCGCCAGCAGCTTGGCCGGGGTTGCTGACCAGTATTTT
TRBD1	NA	TRBJ2-7	TRBV28	CASSLDRGHEQYF	TGTGCCAGCAGTTTGGACAGGGGACACGAGCAGTACTTC
TRBD1	NA	TRBJ1-2	TRBV30	CAWSPDRGEGYTF	TGTGCCTGGAGTCCTGACAGGGGAGAAGGCTACACCTTC
NA	NA	TRBJ1-6	TRBV27	CASIPPAVGGSPLHF	TGTGCCAGCATCCCCCCCGCGGTGGGTGGTTCACCCCTCCACTTT
TRBD1	NA	TRBJ2-1	TRBV4-1	CASSQEVGQGGYNEQFF	TGCGCCAGCAGCCAAGAAGTCGGACAGGGGGGTTACAATGAGCAGTTCTTC
NA	NA	TRBJ2-3	TRBV11-3	CASSSYGASADTQYF	TGTGCCAGCAGCTCCTATGGGGCATCAGCAGATACGCAGTATTTT
NA	NA	TRBJ1-6	TRBV5-6	CASSLGTAYNSPLHF	TGTGCCAGCAGCTTGGGGACAGCCTATAATTCACCCCTCCACTTT
NA	NA	TRBJ2-7	TRBV30	CACLRRQGVHEQYF	TGTGCCTGCCTCCGGCGGCAGGGTGTCCACGAGCAGTACTTC
NA	NA	TRBJ2-3	TRBV19	CASSLAGTDTQYF	TGTGCCAGTTCCCTAGCAGGCACAGATACGCAGTATTTT
TRBD1	NA	TRBJ1-1	TRBV29-1	CSVPPSDREDTEAFF	TGCAGCGTTCCTCCATCGGACAGGGAGGACACTGAAGCTTTCTTT
NA	NA	TRBJ1-4	TRBV4-1	CASSQGGRDLATNEKLFF	TGCGCCAGCAGCCAAGGAGGCAGGGATCTTGCAACTAATGAAAAACTGTTTTTT
TRBD2	once	TRBJ2-3	TRBV7-8	CASSPIAGVSTDTQYF	TGTGCCAGCAGCCCCATAGCGGGAGTAAGCACAGATACGCAGTATTTT
TRBD2	NA	TRBJ2-1	TRBV23-1	CASSQSREGAGSGLYNEQFF	TGCGCCAGCAGTCAATCGCGGGAGGGGGCGGGTAGTGGATTATACAATGAGCAGTTCTTC
TRBD2	NA	TRBJ2-4	TRBV27	CASRLANIQYF	TGTGCCAGTCGACTAGCGAACATTCAGTACTTC
TRBD2	once	TRBJ2-3	TRBV7-3	CASSLRGLAGEDTQYF	TGTGCCAGCAGCCTCCGGGGACTAGCGGGAGAAGATACGCAGTATTTT
NA	few	TRBJ1-2	TRBV7-9	CASSSRGSEGYTF	TGTGCCAGCAGCTCTCGGGGTTCGGAGGGCTACACCTTC
TRBD2	NA	TRBJ2-5	TRBV4-1	CASSHSGGAEETQYF	TGCGCCAGCAGCCACAGCGGGGGGGCCGAAGAGACCCAGTACTTC
TRBD2	NA	TRBJ2-7	TRBV7-3	CASSLTAGGGYEQYF	TGTGCCAGCAGCTTAACAGCGGGAGGCGGGTACGAGCAGTACTTC
TRBD2	NA	TRBJ2-1	TRBV5-1	CASSLGAGDSYNEQFF	TGCGCCAGCAGCTTGGGAGCGGGGGACTCCTACAATGAGCAGTTCTTC
NA	NA	TRBJ2-1	TRBV5-1	CASSLDYPSSYNEQFF	TGCGCCAGCAGCCTGGACTACCCAAGCTCCTACAATGAGCAGTTCTTC
NA	NA	TRBJ2-7	TRBV7-9	CASSSGLFYEQYF	TGTGCCAGCAGTTCCGGACTCTTCTACGAGCAGTACTTC
TRBD1	NA	TRBJ2-7	TRBV10-2	CASNSRTGGLDEQYF	TGCGCCAGCAATTCTAGGACAGGGGGCCTAGACGAGCAGTACTTC
TRBD1	once	TRBJ2-2	TRBV25-1	CASISQGYYGELFF	TGTGCCAGCATTTCACAGGGGTATTACGGGGAGCTGTTTTTT
NA	NA	TRBJ1-6	TRBV19	CASSGPASGGSNSPLHF	TGTGCCAGTAGTGGACCGGCGAGTGGGGGGTCGAATTCACCCCTCCACTTT
TRBD2	NA	TRBJ2-4	TRBV11-2	CASSPGASGRAFNKNIQYF	TGTGCCAGCAGCCCAGGGGCTAGCGGGAGGGCCTTTAACAAAAACATTCAGTACTTC
NA	once	TRBJ1-1	TRBV7-9	CASSRTSGDTEAFF	TGTGCCAGCAGCCGGACAAGCGGGGACACTGAAGCTTTCTTT
NA	NA	TRBJ1-1	TRBV6-5	CASSRGNTEAFF	TGTGCCAGCAGCCGGGGGAACACTGAAGCTTTCTTT
TRBD1	few	TRBJ2-3	TRBV5-1	CASSRDRVTDTQYF	TGCGCCAGCAGCCGCGACAGGGTGACAGATACGCAGTATTTT